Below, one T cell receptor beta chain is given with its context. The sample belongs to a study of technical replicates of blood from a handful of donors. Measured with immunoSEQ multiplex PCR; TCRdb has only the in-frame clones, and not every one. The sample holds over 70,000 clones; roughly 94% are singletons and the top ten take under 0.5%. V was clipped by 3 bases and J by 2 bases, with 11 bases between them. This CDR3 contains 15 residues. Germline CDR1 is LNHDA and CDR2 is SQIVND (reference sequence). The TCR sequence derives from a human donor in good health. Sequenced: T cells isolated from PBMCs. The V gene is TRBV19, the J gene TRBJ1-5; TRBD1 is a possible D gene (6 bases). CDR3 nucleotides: TGTGCCAGTAGTATGGCCTCAGGGGGCAATCAGCCCCAGCATTTT. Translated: CASSMASGGNQPQHF.